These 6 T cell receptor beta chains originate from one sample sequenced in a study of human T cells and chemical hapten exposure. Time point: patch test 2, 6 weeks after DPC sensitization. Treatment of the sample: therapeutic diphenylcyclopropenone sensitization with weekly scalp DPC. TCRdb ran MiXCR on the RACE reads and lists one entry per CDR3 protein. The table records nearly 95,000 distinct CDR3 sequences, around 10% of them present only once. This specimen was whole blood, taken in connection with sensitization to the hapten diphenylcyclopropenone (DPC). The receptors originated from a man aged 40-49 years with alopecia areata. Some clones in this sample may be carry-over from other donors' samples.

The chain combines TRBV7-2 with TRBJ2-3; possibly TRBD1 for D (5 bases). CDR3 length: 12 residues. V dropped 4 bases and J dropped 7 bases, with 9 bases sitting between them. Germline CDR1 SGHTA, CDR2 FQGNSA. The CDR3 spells CASSSQGNTQYF. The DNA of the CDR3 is TGTGCCAGCAGCTCCCAGGGAAATACGCAGTATTTT.

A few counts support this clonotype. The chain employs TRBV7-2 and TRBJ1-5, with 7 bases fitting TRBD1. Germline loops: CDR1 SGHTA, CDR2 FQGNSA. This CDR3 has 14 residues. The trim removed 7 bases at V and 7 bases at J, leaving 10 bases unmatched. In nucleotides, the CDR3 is TGTGCCAGCACCCAAGGGGGCCAAAGACAGCCCCAGCATTTT. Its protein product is CASTQGGQRQPQHF.

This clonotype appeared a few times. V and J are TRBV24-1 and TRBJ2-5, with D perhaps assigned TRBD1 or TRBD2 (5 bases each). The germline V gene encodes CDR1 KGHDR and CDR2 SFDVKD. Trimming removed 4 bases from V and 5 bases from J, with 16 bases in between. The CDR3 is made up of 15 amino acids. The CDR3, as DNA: TGTGCCACCAGTGACACCGGGACGGCTGGGGAGACCCAGTACTTC. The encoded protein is CATSDTGTAGETQYF.

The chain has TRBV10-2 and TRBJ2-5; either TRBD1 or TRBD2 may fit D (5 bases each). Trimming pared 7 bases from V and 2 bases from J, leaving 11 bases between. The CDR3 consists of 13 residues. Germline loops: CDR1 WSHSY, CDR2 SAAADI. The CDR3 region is CASTGGQQETQYF. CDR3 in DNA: TGCGCCAGCACAGGAGGACAACAAGAGACCCAGTACTTC.

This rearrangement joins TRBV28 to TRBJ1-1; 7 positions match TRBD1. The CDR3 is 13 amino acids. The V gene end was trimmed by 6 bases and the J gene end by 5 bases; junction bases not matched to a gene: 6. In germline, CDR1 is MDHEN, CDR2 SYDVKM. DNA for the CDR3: TGTGCCAGCAGATCGGAGGGGGCGACTGAAGCTTTCTTT. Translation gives CASRSEGATEAFF.

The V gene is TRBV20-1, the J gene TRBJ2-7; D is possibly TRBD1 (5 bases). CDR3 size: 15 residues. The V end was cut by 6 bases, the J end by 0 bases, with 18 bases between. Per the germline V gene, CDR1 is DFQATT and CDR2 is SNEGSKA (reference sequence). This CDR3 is CSAELPVDSSYEQYF. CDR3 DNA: TGCAGTGCAGAGCTCCCCGTTGACAGCTCCTACGAGCAGTACTTC.